A selection of T cell receptor beta chains follows, all from one sample in a study of CD8+ T cells in alopecia areata. Only in-frame clones appear in the TCRdb table, and some are missing; sequencing was by immunoSEQ multiplex PCR. The sample lists about 200,000 clones; 60% were seen once. The sequencing here drew on CD4+ T cells sorted from blood, taken at week 24, from a patient treated with tofacitinib. Every receptor here comes from a human donor with alopecia areata. The CDR3 runs from the conserved cysteine through the conserved F or W. Fields, in order: J gene, clone size, V gene, CDR3 protein. Clone size is stated in some rows and not others, as once, few, many or a class when expanded.

J: TRBJ2-3; size: few; V: TRBV29-1; CDR3: CSVEDLGYTQYF
J: TRBJ1-2; size: .; V: TRBV30; CDR3: CAWSAYGRANYGYTF
J: TRBJ2-4; size: .; V: TRBV29-1; CDR3: CSVSGQDLAKNIQYF
J: TRBJ2-4; size: .; V: TRBV7-2; CDR3: CASSSTGGKNIQYF
J: TRBJ2-7; size: .; V: TRBV25-1; CDR3: CASTPGWAGEGYEQYF
J: TRBJ2-7; size: .; V: TRBV30; CDR3: CACVLAGSYEQYF
J: TRBJ2-1; size: once; V: TRBV14; CDR3: CASSQGAINEQFF
J: TRBJ1-1; size: many; V: TRBV5-4; CDR3: CASSTRTGAHTEAFF
J: TRBJ1-1; size: .; V: TRBV15; CDR3: CATSRDKATEAFF
J: TRBJ1-2; size: .; V: TRBV5-1; CDR3: CASSLGQGFFGYTF
J: TRBJ1-1; size: .; V: TRBV2; CDR3: CASSEWVSVAGEAFF
J: TRBJ2-1; size: .; V: TRBV25-1; CDR3: CASSDVRTVYNEQFF
J: TRBJ1-1; size: .; V: TRBV30; CDR3: CAWSDTGGRTEAFF
J: TRBJ2-2; size: .; V: TRBV30; CDR3: CAWSAGTDNTGELFF
J: TRBJ1-1; size: few; V: TRBV29-1; CDR3: CSVQGALNTEAFF
J: TRBJ1-1; size: .; V: TRBV29-1; CDR3: CSVEGLVGSEAFF
J: TRBJ1-1; size: .; V: TRBV5-1; CDR3: CASVGGQGGRDTEAFF
J: TRBJ1-2; size: few; V: TRBV19; CDR3: CASRHDSDYGYTF
J: TRBJ2-3; size: .; V: TRBV29-1; CDR3: CSVEGRQGDTQYF
J: TRBJ2-5; size: .; V: TRBV15; CDR3: CATSREFLRKTQYF
J: TRBJ1-1; size: .; V: TRBV29-1; CDR3: CSVIDDRQIEAFF
J: TRBJ2-5; size: .; V: TRBV9; CDR3: CASSVGEETQYF
J: TRBJ2-2; size: .; V: TRBV7-9; CDR3: CASSRVPGQGTTGELFF
J: TRBJ2-2; size: few; V: TRBV29-1; CDR3: CSVEWPTSRPGELFF
J: TRBJ1-2; size: .; V: TRBV28; CDR3: CASGRGYTF
J: TRBJ1-5; size: few; V: TRBV19; CDR3: CASSTAPNQPQHF
J: TRBJ2-7; size: .; V: TRBV29-1; CDR3: CSVEDSRGSGTYEQYF
J: TRBJ1-4; size: once; V: TRBV6-5; CDR3: CASRPSGQGGEKLFF
J: TRBJ1-5; size: .; V: TRBV29-1; CDR3: CSPERGGDGNQPQHF
J: TRBJ2-1; size: .; V: TRBV29-1; CDR3: CSVVGRTGAANEQFF
J: TRBJ1-1; size: .; V: TRBV11-1; CDR3: CASSLTPAPGQGYTEAFF